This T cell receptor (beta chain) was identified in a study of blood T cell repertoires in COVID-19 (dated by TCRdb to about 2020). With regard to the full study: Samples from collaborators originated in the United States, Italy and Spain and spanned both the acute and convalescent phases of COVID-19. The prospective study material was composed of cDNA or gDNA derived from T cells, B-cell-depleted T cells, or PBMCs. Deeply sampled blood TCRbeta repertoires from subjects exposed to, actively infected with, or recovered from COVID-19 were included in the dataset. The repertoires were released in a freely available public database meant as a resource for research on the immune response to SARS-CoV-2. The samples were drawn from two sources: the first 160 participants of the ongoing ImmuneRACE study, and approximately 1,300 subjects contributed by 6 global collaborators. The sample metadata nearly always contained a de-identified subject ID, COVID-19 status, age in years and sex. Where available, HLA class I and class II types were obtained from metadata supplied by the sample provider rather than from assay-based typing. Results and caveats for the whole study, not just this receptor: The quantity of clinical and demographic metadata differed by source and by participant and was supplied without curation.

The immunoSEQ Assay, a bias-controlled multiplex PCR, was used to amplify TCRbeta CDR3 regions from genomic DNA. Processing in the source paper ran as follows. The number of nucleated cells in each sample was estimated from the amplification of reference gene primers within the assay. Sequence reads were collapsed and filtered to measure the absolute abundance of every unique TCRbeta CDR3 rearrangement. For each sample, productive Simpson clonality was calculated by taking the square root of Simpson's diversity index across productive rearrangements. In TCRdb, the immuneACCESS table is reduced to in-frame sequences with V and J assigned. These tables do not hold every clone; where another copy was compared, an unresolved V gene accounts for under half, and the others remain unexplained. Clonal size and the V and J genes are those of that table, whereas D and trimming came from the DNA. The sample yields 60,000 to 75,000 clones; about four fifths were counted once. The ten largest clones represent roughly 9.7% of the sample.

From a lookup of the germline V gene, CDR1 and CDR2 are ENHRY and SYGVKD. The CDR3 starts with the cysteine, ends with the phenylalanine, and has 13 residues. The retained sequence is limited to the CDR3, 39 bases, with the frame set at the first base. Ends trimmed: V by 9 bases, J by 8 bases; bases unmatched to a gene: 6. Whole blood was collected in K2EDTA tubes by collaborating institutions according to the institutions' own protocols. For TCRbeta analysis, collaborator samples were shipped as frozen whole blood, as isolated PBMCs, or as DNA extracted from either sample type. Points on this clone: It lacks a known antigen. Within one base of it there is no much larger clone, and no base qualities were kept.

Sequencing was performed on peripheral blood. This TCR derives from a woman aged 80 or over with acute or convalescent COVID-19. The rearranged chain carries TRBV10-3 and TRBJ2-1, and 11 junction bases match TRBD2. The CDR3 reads CAISGGADHEQFF. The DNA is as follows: TGTGCCATTAGCGGGGGGGCCGATCATGAGCAGTTCTTC.